This T cell receptor beta chain was sequenced during a study of blood T cells in healthy people across ages. The study, taken as a whole, reports: From one million sequenced T cells, diversity estimates were lower bounds. TCR beta diversity per million T cells fell roughly linearly with age.

As concerns this clonotype: Its target is not known.

It was with a sample-barcoded 5' primer and a J-beta primer mix that a second PCR of roughly 7 to 11 cycles was run. MiXCR, run by TCRdb on the 5' RACE reads, gives a single entry per CDR3 protein. The profile covers about 900,000 distinct CDR3 sequences, with around 62% appearing a single time and around a quarter taken by the ten largest. V dropped 3 bases and J dropped 2 bases, with 11 bases sitting between them. Germline V gives CDR1 DFQATT, CDR2 SNEGSKA (reference sequence). The CDR3 length is 13 residues. The chain recombines TRBV20-1 with TRBJ2-7, with D tentatively TRBD2 (6 bases). The TCR originated in a man between 25 and 39 years old in good health. The sample consisted of blood. CDR3: CSASPGGTYEQYF. Here the CDR3 DNA reads TGCAGTGCTAGTCCCGGGGGTACCTACGAGCAGTACTTC.